These 12 T cell receptor beta chains were sequenced from one sample in a study of shared clonotypes between healthy human individuals. Naive-designated CD8 cells lacked CD45RO, were positively enriched for CCR7, and omitted terminally differentiated effector memory CD45RA+ cells. Profiled with immunoSEQ multiplex PCR; TCRdb holds only in-frame clones, not every one. The sample includes about 1.9 million clones, just over 90% of them seen just once. Sequenced input: naive CD8+ T cells from PBMCs. These receptors were obtained from a man aged 18 to 30 in good health. Some clones in this sample may be carry-over from other donors' samples.

This clone was seen just once. The gene calls are TRBV4-2 and TRBJ2-7, with TRBD2 identical over 11 bases. The CDR3 spans 16 residues. Germline CDR1 LGHNA, CDR2 YNFKEQ. Trimming cost V 2 bases and J 4 bases; bases outside gene matches: 7. The CDR3 loop reads CASSQHAGTSGYEQYF. CDR3 DNA: TGTGCCAGCAGCCAACACGCCGGGACTAGCGGTTACGAGCAGTACTTC.

The chain carries TRBV5-4 and TRBJ1-4; the match to TRBD1 covers 10 bases. The CDR3 totals 16 residues. The germline gives CDR1 SGHNT, CDR2 YYREEE (reference sequence). Losses at the gene ends were 0 bases for V and 6 bases for J; bases not matched to a gene: 5. DNA of the CDR3: TGTGCCAGCAGCTTGGGACAGGGGGCTCCCTATGAAAAACTGTTTTTT. Translating gives CASSLGQGAPYEKLFF.

Concerning this clone itself: Other DNA sequences within the sample encode an identical CDR3. The chain uses TRBV27 and TRBJ2-1; D may be TRBD1 or TRBD2 (7 bases each). Trimming stripped 5 bases from V and 10 bases from J, with 12 bases between. CDR1 is MNHEY and CDR2 is SMNVEV in the germline V gene (reference sequence). The CDR3 contains 12 residues. CDR3 residues: CASSPGGGEQFF. The DNA for the CDR3 is TGTGCCAGCAGTCCAGGGGGGGGCGAGCAGTTCTTC.

V is TRBV14 and J is TRBJ1-1; D is possibly TRBD1 (5 bases). Germline V gene lookup returns CDR1 SGHDN and CDR2 FVKESK. This CDR3 is 15 amino acids long. V lost 3 bases and J 6 bases, leaving 17 bases between the germline ends. CDR3 sequence (DNA): TGTGCCAGCAGCCAGTTTCAGGGTGGAATGCCTGAAGCTTTCTTT. Translating gives CASSQFQGGMPEAFF.

The gene calls are TRBV7-8 and TRBJ2-2, with no clear D. The CDR3 has 15 amino acids. Trimming shortened V by 5 bases and J by 1 base, and 11 bases separated the two germline ends. CDR1 is SGHVS and CDR2 is FQNEAQ in the germline V gene. CDR3 amino acids: CASSAIYGNTGELFF. DNA of the CDR3: TGTGCCAGCAGCGCCATTTATGGGAACACCGGGGAGCTGTTTTTT.

Only one count was recorded for this clone. This sequence joins TRBV4-2 and TRBJ2-1, with D possibly TRBD1 on 6 matching bases. The CDR3 length is 23 residues. Trimming shortened V by 0 bases and J by 7 bases, and 37 bases separated the two germline ends. CDR1 is LGHNA, CDR2 YNFKEQ, per germline. In DNA form, the CDR3 reads TGTGCCAGCAGCCAAGACATCTTTGGCGCTACAAATCCCAGCGAGAGGGGGTTGAATGAGCAGTTCTTC. It codes for CASSQDIFGATNPSERGLNEQFF.

The V call is TRBV7-9, the J call TRBJ2-2; D remains ambiguous. V lost 4 bases to trimming and J lost 1 base, with 10 bases between them. CDR1 is SEHNR, CDR2 FQNEAQ, per germline (reference sequence). The CDR3 length is 15 residues. CDR3 nucleotide sequence: TGTGCCAGCAGCTCGGACGGATTGAACACCGGGGAGCTGTTTTTT. Protein: CASSSDGLNTGELFF.

In its sample, this clone was seen once. V is TRBV9 and J is TRBJ1-1, with TRBD1 as a possible D gene (5 bases). V lost 4 bases, J lost 3 bases, and 13 bases lay in between. CDR1 SGDLS and CDR2 YYNGEE come from the germline V gene. The CDR3 covers 14 residues. The DNA of the CDR3 is TGTGCCAGCAGCCCCCTGGCGGGGGACACTGAAGCTTTCTTT. It translates to CASSPLAGDTEAFF.

The chain carries TRBV10-3 and TRBJ1-4; D is unclear. CDR3 length: 14 amino acids. Germline CDR1 reads ENHRY; CDR2 reads SYGVKD. Trimming pared 5 bases from V and 7 bases from J, leaving 14 bases between. CDR3 coding DNA: TGTGCCATCAGTTCTGCAGGTGGCGGTGAAAAACTGTTTTTT. This translates into CAISSAGGGEKLFF.

The chain has TRBV7-2 and TRBJ1-1; possible D gene TRBD1, 5 bases. Trimming took off 4 bases at V and 3 bases at J, with 15 bases between the two ends. Germline lookup yields CDR1 SGHTA and CDR2 FQGNSA. CDR3 length: 15 residues. Written as DNA, the CDR3 is TGTGCCAGCAGCTCCTGGACAATAGGTTACACTGAAGCTTTCTTT. It translates to CASSSWTIGYTEAFF.

The chain carries TRBV5-6 and TRBJ1-1; the D is unclear. The germline V gene has CDR1 SGHDT and CDR2 YYEEEE. V was clipped by 1 base and J by 1 base, with 14 bases between them. CDR3 size: 16 residues. This CDR3 is CASSLIGDWKNTEAFF. The CDR3 bases are TGTGCCAGCAGCTTGATCGGGGATTGGAAGAACACTGAAGCTTTCTTT.

Of note for this clone: Additional DNA sequences in this sample encode the identical CDR3. This chain links TRBV14 with TRBJ2-7; D unresolved. Germline values: CDR1 SGHDN, CDR2 FVKESK. The V and J ends lost 1 base and 4 bases respectively, with 5 bases between them. The CDR3 is 12 amino acids. CDR3 nucleotide sequence: TGTGCCAGCAGCCAAGTCTTGTACGAGCAGTACTTC. This sequence encodes CASSQVLYEQYF.